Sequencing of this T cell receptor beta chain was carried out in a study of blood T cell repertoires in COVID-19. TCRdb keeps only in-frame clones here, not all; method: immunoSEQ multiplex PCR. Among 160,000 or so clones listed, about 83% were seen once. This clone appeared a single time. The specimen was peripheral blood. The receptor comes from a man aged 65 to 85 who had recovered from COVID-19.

CDR3 bases: TGTGCCAGCAGCCAAGCTATGGGACAGGGGGCCTACGAGCAGTACTTC. It is translated as CASSQAMGQGAYEQYF. The V and J genes are TRBV11-2 and TRBJ2-7; 11 bases are shared with TRBD1. Unmatched junction bases numbered 8, after V lost 5 bases and J lost 2 bases. There are 16 residues in the CDR3. Germline CDR1 and CDR2: SGHAT and FQNNGV.